What follows are 24 T cell receptor beta chains derived from one specimen sequenced in a study of cytomegalovirus exposure and HLA in healthy donors. The method was immunoSEQ multiplex PCR; TCRdb's version includes in-frame clones alone and lacks a portion of them. The table has some 75,000 clones, 90% to 97% seen once. The material sequenced was PBMCs. Receptors were obtained from a woman between 18 and 30 years old in good health and CMV-seronegative.

The V and J genes are TRBV7-2 and TRBJ2-1, with 11 bases identical to TRBD2. This CDR3 region has 18 residues. Germline-derived CDR1 and CDR2 are SGHTA and FQGNSA. V lost 2 bases and J lost 0; bases outside the gene matches: 6. The CDR3 bases are TGTGCCAGCAGCTTATGGCTAGCGGGAGGAAGCTCCTACAATGAGCAGTTCTTC. Its protein is CASSLWLAGGSSYNEQFF.

The gene calls are TRBV19 and TRBJ1-5, with D maybe TRBD1 (5 bases). CDR1 is LNHDA and CDR2 is SQIVND in the germline V gene (reference sequence). The ends were cut back, 5 bases at V and 4 bases at J, with 21 bases in the middle. CDR3 size: 17 residues. This chain's CDR3 is CASSPTPTVLFNQPQHF. The CDR3 DNA reads TGTGCCAGTAGTCCAACCCCGACAGTTCTGTTTAATCAGCCCCAGCATTTT.

The genes are TRBV10-1 and TRBJ1-1; D ambiguous. Trimming took 4 bases from V and 1 from J, leaving 4 bases between them. The germline gives CDR1 WNHNN, CDR2 SYGVQD (reference sequence). This CDR3 has 12 amino acids. The CDR3 sequence is CASSGRNTEAFF. CDR3 coding DNA: TGCGCCAGCAGTGGTAGGAACACTGAAGCTTTCTTT.

J is TRBJ1-3 and V is TRBV7-8; D is uncertain. The CDR3 totals 15 residues. The V end was cut by 1 base, the J end by 2 bases, with 9 bases between. CDR1 and CDR2 from the germline V gene are SGHVS and FQNEAQ. CDR3 sequence (DNA): TGTGCCAGCAGCTTAGTTTTCGGGGCTGGAAACACCATATATTTT. Protein product: CASSLVFGAGNTIYF.

This rearrangement joins TRBV9 to TRBJ2-2, with 9 bases identical to TRBD1. J lost 3 bases, V lost 0 bases, and 6 bases had no gene match. The CDR3 is made up of 17 amino acids. Germline CDR1 is SGDLS and CDR2 is YYNGEE. The CDR3 nucleotides read TGTGCCAGCAGCGTAGCTACACAGGGGGCTTACACCGGGGAGCTGTTTTTT. Encoded protein: CASSVATQGAYTGELFF.

This clone showed up just a few times. The V and J genes are TRBV27 and TRBJ2-6, with TRBD1 matching 8 bases. This CDR3 region has 16 residues. V shed 7 bases and J 2 bases; nucleotides not matched to a gene: 7. CDR1 and CDR2 from the germline V gene are MNHEY and SMNVEV (reference sequence). The CDR3 DNA follows: TGTGCCAGCAAGGACAGGGAGAGTGCTGGGGCCAACGTCCTGACTTTC. It codes for CASKDRESAGANVLTF.

This clone appeared a few times. The gene calls are TRBV29-1 and TRBJ2-7, with TRBD1 as a possible D gene (7 bases). The CDR3 runs 13 residues. Trimming took off 7 bases at V and 4 bases at J, with 17 bases between the two ends. Germline assignment: CDR1 SQVTM and CDR2 ANQGSEA. As DNA, the CDR3 is TGCAGCGCATCCACAGGGGAGGAATACGAGCAGTACTTC. Protein sequence: CSASTGEEYEQYF.

The table lists this clone with a count of one. The rearrangement joins TRBV28 to TRBJ1-2, with 8 nucleotides matching TRBD1. The V and J ends lost 5 bases and 4 bases, in that order; junction bases with no gene match: 9. The CDR3 totals 15 residues. Germline V gives CDR1 MDHEN, CDR2 SYDVKM. In DNA, the CDR3 is TGTGCCAGCAGTATCCGACAGGGGCAAGTCTATGGCTACACCTTC. Its protein product is CASSIRQGQVYGYTF.

This chain uses TRBV7-6 with TRBJ2-3; D unresolved. There are 14 residues in the CDR3. Germline V gives CDR1 SGHVS, CDR2 FNYEAQ. The germline V and J ends were trimmed by 6 bases and 4 bases, with 14 bases remaining between them. CDR3 sequence reads: CASRSLPISDTQYF. The CDR3 DNA is TGTGCCAGCAGGTCACTCCCGATTTCAGATACGCAGTATTTT.

The chain has TRBV27 and TRBJ1-5, with a weak D call TRBD1 (6 bases). The V end lost 4 bases, the J end lost 6 bases, and 16 bases lay between the germline ends. From germline, CDR1 is MNHEY and CDR2 SMNVEV (reference sequence). CDR3 length equals 15 residues. The CDR3 region is CASSSTYRDGQPQHF. CDR3 coding DNA: TGTGCCAGCAGTTCCACTTACAGGGACGGTCAGCCCCAGCATTTT.

The chain joins TRBV7-2 to TRBJ2-3; 9 bases map to TRBD2. The CDR3 is 14 residues long. V lost 5 bases and J lost 6; bases outside the gene matches: 6. The germline V gene encodes CDR1 SGHTA and CDR2 FQGNSA. CDR3 DNA sequence: TGTGCCAGCAGCCTTAGCGGGAGTAGGGATACGCAGTATTTT. It specifies CASSLSGSRDTQYF.

The rearrangement joins TRBV27 to TRBJ2-7; D is perhaps TRBD2 (6 bases). CDR1 and CDR2 (germline): MNHEY, SMNVEV (reference sequence). V gave up 6 bases and J gave up 2 bases, with 11 bases separating them. There are 13 residues in the CDR3. CDR3 DNA sequence: TGTGCCAGCAGCGGGAGCAACCCCTACGAGCAGTACTTC. It specifies CASSGSNPYEQYF.

The V and J genes are TRBV6-1 and TRBJ1-1, with D possibly being TRBD1 (6 bases). The germline CDR1 and CDR2 sequences are MNHNS and SASEGT. Trimming removed 4 bases at V and 7 bases at J, with 13 bases between. This CDR3 region has 13 residues. The CDR3 sequence: CASSANRDVEAFF. CDR3 nucleotides: TGTGCCAGCAGTGCAAACAGGGACGTTGAAGCTTTCTTT.

This chain links TRBV5-1 with TRBJ1-4; 8 bases fit TRBD1. V lost 4 bases and J lost 6; bases outside the gene matches: 8. CDR1 is SGHRS and CDR2 is YFSETQ in the germline V gene. The CDR3 covers 15 residues. Here the CDR3 reads CASSTPDREDEKLFF. Written as DNA, the CDR3 is TGCGCCAGCAGCACGCCGGACAGGGAAGATGAAAAACTGTTTTTT.

The genes are TRBV28 and TRBJ2-5; tentative D call: TRBD1 (5 bases). This CDR3 comprises 12 residues. Trimming took off 6 bases at V and 5 bases at J, with 10 bases between the two ends. Germline values: CDR1 MDHEN, CDR2 SYDVKM. DNA of the CDR3: TGTGCCAGCAGGGCACAGGCTGAGACCCAGTACTTC. Amino acid sequence: CASRAQAETQYF.

For the CDR3, the DNA is TGTGCCAGTAGTATACAGGCGCCGAATTCACCCCTCCACTTT. It yields the protein CASSIQAPNSPLHF. The V gene is TRBV19, the J gene TRBJ1-6; no reliable D call. Germline assignment: CDR1 LNHDA and CDR2 SQIVND (reference sequence). Between the trimmed V and J ends, which lost 2 bases and 7 bases, there was a span of 9 bases. The CDR3 is 14 amino acids.

The V gene is TRBV5-8, the J gene TRBJ2-7, with TRBD1 identical over 9 bases. With V trimmed by 8 bases and J by 4 bases, 10 bases remained unmatched. CDR3 size: 14 residues. CDR1 and CDR2 from the germline V gene are SGHTS and YDEGEE. As DNA, the CDR3 is TGTGCCAGTTCATGGGGGACAGGGAAATACGAGCAGTACTTC. Protein: CASSWGTGKYEQYF.

This clone was seen once. This chain links TRBV18 with TRBJ2-2; 7 bases are shared with TRBD1. The J segment lost 0 bases and the V segment lost 6 bases, leaving 16 bases of the junction unmatched. The CDR3 spans 19 residues. Germline V CDR1 and CDR2: KGHSH, LQKENI. CDR3 residues: CASSRIYTGQTSNTGELFF. CDR3 DNA: TGTGCCAGCTCCCGCATCTACACGGGACAGACATCGAACACCGGGGAGCTGTTTTTT.

This sequence joins TRBV28 and TRBJ2-1; TRBD2 matches at 9 bases. Trimming took 6 bases from V and 6 from J; bases not matched to a gene: 6. CDR3 length: 14 amino acids. CDR1 and CDR2 (germline): MDHEN, SYDVKM. This CDR3 is CASSRSGRTNEQFF. The CDR3, as DNA: TGTGCCAGCAGCAGAAGCGGGAGGACCAATGAGCAGTTCTTC. The variable domain in full, with the rest retrieved from reference TRBV28 and TRBJ2-1, is DVKVTQSSRYLVKRTGEKVFLECVQDMDHENMFWYRQDPGLGLRLIYFSYDVKMKEKGDIPEGYSVSREKKERFSLILESASTNQTSMYLCASSRSGRTNEQFFGPGTRLTVL.

The rearrangement links TRBV28 to TRBJ2-7; 12 bases match TRBD1. CDR3 length equals 19 residues. V lost 10 bases to trimming and J lost 6 bases; unmatched junction nucleotides: 25. CDR1 MDHEN and CDR2 SYDVKM come from the germline V gene. This chain's CDR3 is CATSGWDRGLSGTRGEQYF. For the CDR3, the DNA is TGTGCCACCTCGGGTTGGGACAGGGGGCTTTCCGGGACTAGGGGCGAGCAGTACTTC.

The chain employs TRBV7-9 and TRBJ2-2; D may be TRBD2 (6 bases). This CDR3 contains 15 residues. Looked up from germline, CDR1 is SEHNR and CDR2 is FQNEAQ (reference sequence). V was pared by 5 bases and J by 6 bases, with 16 bases between. DNA of the CDR3: TGTGCCAGCAGCCCAAGACTAGTGGGGGCCGGGGAGCTGTTTTTT. Translation gives CASSPRLVGAGELFF.

The rearrangement joins TRBV27 to TRBJ2-7; D unresolved. Between the trimmed V and J ends, which lost 5 bases and 3 bases, there was a span of 8 bases. The CDR3 contains 12 residues. Germline V CDR1 and CDR2: MNHEY, SMNVEV (reference sequence). CDR3 sequence reads: CASSLSGYEQYF. The CDR3, as DNA: TGTGCCAGCAGTCTTTCCGGCTACGAGCAGTACTTC.

In nucleotides, the CDR3 is TGTGCCAGCAGTCATCTAGCGGGAGTGTACAATGAGCAGTTCTTC. Amino acids: CASSHLAGVYNEQFF. The V gene is TRBV27, the J gene TRBJ2-1, with 10 bases lining up with TRBD2. The trim removed 5 bases at V and 4 bases at J, leaving 5 bases unmatched. The CDR3 spans 15 residues. CDR1 is MNHEY and CDR2 is SMNVEV in the germline V gene (reference sequence).

V is TRBV4-1 and J is TRBJ2-5; perhaps TRBD2 as D (6 bases). The ends were cut back, 1 base at V and 1 base at J, with 7 bases in the middle. The CDR3 sequence is 14 residues long. Germline V lookup: CDR1 MGHRA, CDR2 YSYEKL. As DNA, the CDR3 is TGCGCCAGCAGCCAAGTCGGGGGCCAAGAGACCCAGTACTTC. Protein sequence: CASSQVGGQETQYF.